This T cell receptor (beta chain) was sequenced during a study of long-term antiretroviral therapy in people with HIV. Study results and caveats: The data indicate that diversity increased after ART but remained below transplant donor controls.

This was the immunoSEQ v3.0 assay at survey level. The method was immunoSEQ multiplex PCR; TCRdb's version includes in-frame clones alone and lacks a portion of them. The table lists some 31,000 clones, just under 80% of them singletons. Comment on this clone: Its antigen is undetermined.

The receptor was derived from a woman between 45 and 65 years old with HIV. Sequenced material: unsorted PBMCs, taken 3.1 years after starting antiretroviral therapy.

The CDR3 DNA reads as TGTGCCAGCAGTCCGGGACAGGGGATCGGGAAACTGTTTTTT. This gives the protein CASSPGQGIGKLFF. The rearrangement joins TRBV27 to TRBJ1-4; 10 bases are shared with TRBD1. The CDR3 length is 14 residues. Germline lookup yields CDR1 MNHEY and CDR2 SMNVEV (reference sequence). Losses at the gene ends were 5 bases for V and 11 bases for J; bases not matched to a gene: 8.